This T cell receptor (beta chain) was observed in a study of blood T cell repertoires in COVID-19. On the study more broadly: The United States, Italy and Spain provided the acute and convalescent COVID-19 samples. Sources were T cells, B-cell-depleted T cells, or PBMCs; the material itself was cDNA or gDNA.

Per the authors' pipeline: It was from reference gene primer amplification that nucleated cell counts were estimated. Assay: immunoSEQ multiplex PCR; the TCRdb copy retains only in-frame clones and omits some. For V, J and clone size, that table is used; D and trimming come from the DNA. The profile shows about 50,000 clones, 86% of them singletons. This CDR3 is 14 amino acids long. Looked up from germline, CDR1 is SGHRS and CDR2 is YFSETQ. V was shortened by 1 base and J by 8 bases, with 13 bases between the two germline ends. Sequences were obtained from peripheral blood. This chain uses TRBV5-1 with TRBJ1-3; no reliable D call. The sequence derives from a man aged 40-49 years with active COVID-19. CDR3 in DNA: TGCGCCAGCAGCTTGTCGTCCGCCGAGGACACCATATATTTT. This sequence encodes CASSLSSAEDTIYF.